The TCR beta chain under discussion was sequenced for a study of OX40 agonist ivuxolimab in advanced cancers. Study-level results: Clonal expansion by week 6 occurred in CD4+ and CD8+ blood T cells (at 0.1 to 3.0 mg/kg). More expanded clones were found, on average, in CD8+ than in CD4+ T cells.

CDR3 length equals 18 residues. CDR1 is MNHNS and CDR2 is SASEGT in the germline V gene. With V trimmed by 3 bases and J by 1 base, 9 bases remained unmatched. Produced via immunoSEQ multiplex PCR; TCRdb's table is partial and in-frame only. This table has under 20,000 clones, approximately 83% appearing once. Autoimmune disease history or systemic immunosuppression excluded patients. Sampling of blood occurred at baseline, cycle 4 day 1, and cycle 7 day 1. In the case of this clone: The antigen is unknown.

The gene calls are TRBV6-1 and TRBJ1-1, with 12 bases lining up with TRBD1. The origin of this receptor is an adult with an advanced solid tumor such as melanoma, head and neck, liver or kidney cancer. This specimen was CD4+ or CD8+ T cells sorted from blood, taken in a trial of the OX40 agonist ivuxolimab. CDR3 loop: CASSEGTGGVVRNTEAFF. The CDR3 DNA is TGTGCCAGCAGTGAGGGGACAGGGGGCGTAGTTCGGAACACTGAAGCTTTCTTT.